This T cell receptor beta chain is from a study of cytotoxic CD8 clonotypes in ibrutinib-treated CLL. The study's findings and limits: Relative to age-matched healthy donors, clonality at baseline was higher, and it tracked circulating CD8+ T-cell counts. Clonality went higher at ibrutinib response and then dropped back toward baseline at progression. The study found public clonotypes uncommon, contracting or stable on treatment.

Repertoires were generated with immunoSEQ multiplex PCR, while TCRdb's copy carries only in-frame clones and drops some. The sample carries around 150,000 clones, 70% to 90% recorded once. The CDR3 has 16 amino acids. Germline V gives CDR1 WNHNN, CDR2 SYGVQD (reference sequence). V gave up 7 bases and J gave up 3 bases; unmatched junction bases: 6. This clone was seen a few times. The antigen is unknown. The source of roughly 1.9 micrograms of genomic DNA for TCR beta libraries was cryopreserved PBMCs. Specimen: PBMCs, collected at disease progression, from a patient treated with ibrutinib. This clonotype was sampled from a human donor with chronic lymphocytic leukemia. The rearrangement links TRBV10-1 to TRBJ2-3, with 14 bases lining up with TRBD2. The CDR3 spells CASTQGLAGVTDTQYF. CDR3 nucleotides: TGCGCCAGCACCCAGGGACTAGCGGGAGTGACAGATACGCAGTATTTT.